The TCR beta chain under discussion was sequenced for a study of blood T cells in healthy people across ages. Broader study findings: Both naive CD4+ cell counts and diversity were greater in long-lived donors than in aged donors. One million T cells yielded diversity estimates that were considered underestimates.

Concerning this clonotype itself: The antigen is not known.

Germline CDR1 is DFQATT and CDR2 is SNEGSKA (reference sequence). The length of the CDR3 is 13 residues. V was cut by 2 bases and J by 10 bases, with 12 bases left in between. It was with a sample-barcoded 5' primer and a J-beta primer mix that a second PCR of about 6 to 12 cycles was run. One entry per CDR3 protein, called by TCRdb with MiXCR from the 5' RACE reads. The sample has fewer than 750,000 distinct CDR3 sequences, over 40% seen once. This chain links TRBV20-1 with TRBJ1-6; TRBD1 is a possible D gene (6 bases). This TCR derives from an elderly woman in good health. Sequencing input: blood. The DNA of the CDR3 is TGCAGTGCTAGACTTAACAGGGACTCACCCCTCCACTTT. This translates into CSARLNRDSPLHF.